This is a list of T cell receptor beta chains from one sample in a study of T cell responses to AZD1222 COVID-19 vaccine. Measured with immunoSEQ multiplex PCR; TCRdb has only the in-frame clones, and not every one. The data contain around 150,000 clones, 90% of them singletons. The sample here was peripheral blood, taken 28 days after the second AZD1222 dose. Receptors were obtained from an adult who received the AZD1222 COVID-19 vaccine. Both conserved end residues are part of each CDR3. The D gene is left open where the match is weak. Clone size, where shown, is once, few, many, or a class for clones that have expanded.

abundance,d_gene,v_gene,len,j_gene,CDR3aa,CDR3nt
NA,TRBD2,TRBV5-8,14,TRBJ2-5,CASSLSRLAGGGYF,TGTGCCAGCAGTCTTTCCCGACTAGCGGGAGGGGGGTACTTC
NA,TRBD1,TRBV24-1,15,TRBJ1-5,CATSDPSTGNQPQHF,TGTGCCACCAGTGATCCATCGACAGGGAATCAGCCCCAGCATTTT
few,NA,TRBV18,13,TRBJ1-6,CASSPQDNSPLHF,TGTGCCAGCTCACCACAGGATAATTCACCCCTCCACTTT
NA,TRBD1,TRBV29-1,14,TRBJ1-2,CSADPTGASYGYTF,TGCAGCGCTGACCCCACAGGGGCCTCCTATGGCTACACCTTC
NA,NA,TRBV25-1,12,TRBJ2-3,CASAAITDTQYF,TGTGCCAGCGCCGCGATTACAGATACGCAGTATTTT
NA,NA,TRBV13,14,TRBJ2-2,CASSLPVVSGELFF,TGTGCCAGCAGCTTACCGGTTGTATCCGGGGAGCTGTTTTTT
NA,TRBD1,TRBV2,11,TRBJ2-1,CASSAGGEQFF,TGTGCCAGCAGTGCAGGGGGTGAGCAGTTCTTC
NA,NA,TRBV19,12,TRBJ2-1,CATRGGNNEQFF,TGTGCCACGAGAGGCGGGAACAATGAGCAGTTCTTC
NA,NA,TRBV5-1,14,TRBJ2-1,CASQEGLTYNEQFF,TGCGCCAGCCAAGAAGGCCTCACTTACAATGAGCAGTTCTTC
NA,TRBD1,TRBV5-6,15,TRBJ2-1,CASSTGTAVYNEQFF,TGTGCCAGCAGTACCGGGACAGCGGTTTACAATGAGCAGTTCTTC
NA,NA,TRBV5-1,12,TRBJ1-2,CASSLNRDGYTF,TGCGCCAGCAGCTTGAACCGGGATGGCTACACCTTC
NA,NA,TRBV30,16,TRBJ2-7,CAWSVGLARDSYEQYF,TGTGCCTGGAGTGTAGGTCTGGCTAGGGATTCCTACGAGCAGTACTTC
NA,NA,TRBV4-1,16,TRBJ1-5,CASSPRAEYSNQPQHF,TGCGCCAGCAGCCCACGGGCGGAGTATAGCAATCAGCCCCAGCATTTT
few,NA,TRBV7-8,17,TRBJ1-6,CASSLELIRSYNSPLHF,TGTGCCAGCAGCTTGGAGCTGATTCGCTCCTATAATTCACCCCTCCACTTT
NA,NA,TRBV10-2,13,TRBJ1-2,CASSPDRNYGYTF,TGCGCCAGCAGCCCGGACAGAAACTATGGCTACACCTTC
NA,NA,TRBV27,15,TRBJ1-5,CASSLSTWGNQPQHF,TGTGCCAGCAGTTTATCTACGTGGGGCAATCAGCCCCAGCATTTT
NA,NA,TRBV10-1,11,TRBJ2-2,CASSSTGELFF,TGCGCCAGCAGTTCTACCGGGGAGCTGTTTTTT
NA,TRBD2,TRBV3-1/TRBV3-2,18,TRBJ2-2,CASSPSNLGLAGPGELFF,TGTGCCAGCAGCCCCTCCAATCTGGGACTAGCGGGACCCGGGGAGCTGTTTTTT
NA,TRBD2,TRBV4-1,17,TRBJ2-7,CASSQLGEGGRGYEQYF,TGCGCCAGCAGCCAATTGGGGGAAGGCGGGAGAGGCTACGAGCAGTACTTC
NA,NA,TRBV6-1,18,TRBJ1-5,CASSEAHVQGRGNQPQHF,TGTGCCAGCAGTGAAGCGCACGTGCAGGGTAGGGGAAATCAGCCCCAGCATTTT
NA,TRBD1,TRBV30,14,TRBJ1-6,CAWKPGTGVSPLHF,TGTGCCTGGAAACCCGGGACAGGGGTTTCACCCCTCCACTTT
NA,TRBD2,TRBV20-1,16,TRBJ2-1,CSASISGRSVYNEQFF,TGCAGTGCTAGTATCAGCGGGAGATCTGTCTACAATGAGCAGTTCTTC
NA,NA,TRBV7-9,16,TRBJ1-4,CASSRGPVATNEKLFF,TGTGCCAGCAGCCGTGGGCCCGTTGCAACTAATGAAAAACTGTTTTTT
NA,NA,TRBV9,16,TRBJ1-2,CASSVGPPGTNYGYTF,TGTGCCAGCAGCGTAGGCCCCCCAGGGACTAACTATGGCTACACCTTC
few,NA,TRBV19,15,TRBJ1-2,CASSTGARTNYGYTF,TGTGCCAGTAGTACGGGGGCGCGAACTAACTATGGCTACACCTTC
NA,NA,TRBV15,13,TRBJ1-2,CATSRDTAYGYTF,TGTGCCACCAGCAGAGATACAGCCTATGGCTACACCTTC
NA,NA,TRBV7-8,17,TRBJ1-5,CASSLGEKGLANQPQHF,TGTGCCAGCAGCTTAGGGGAGAAGGGGCTCGCGAATCAGCCCCAGCATTTT
NA,NA,TRBV19,18,TRBJ2-1,CASSTVPVDAEGNNEQFF,TGTGCCAGTAGTACCGTCCCCGTCGACGCAGAAGGAAACAATGAGCAGTTCTTC
NA,TRBD1,TRBV19,12,TRBJ1-2,CASSLQGPGYTF,TGTGCCAGTAGTCTACAGGGGCCTGGCTACACCTTC
NA,NA,TRBV27,16,TRBJ2-3,CASSWRGRLSTDTQYF,TGTGCCAGCAGTTGGCGTGGGCGACTCAGCACAGATACGCAGTATTTT
NA,TRBD2,TRBV6-5,12,TRBJ2-1,CASRGLAGEQFF,TGTGCCAGCAGAGGACTAGCCGGTGAGCAGTTCTTC
once,TRBD1,TRBV5-4,16,TRBJ1-1,CASSLKSGTAYTEAFF,TGTGCCAGCAGCTTGAAGTCCGGGACAGCCTACACTGAAGCTTTCTTT
few,NA,TRBV3-1/TRBV3-2,12,TRBJ1-1,CASSQSSTEAFF,TGTGCCAGCAGCCAAAGTTCGACTGAAGCTTTCTTT
NA,NA,TRBV2,14,TRBJ1-2,CASSESGTPDGYTF,TGTGCCAGCAGTGAGTCCGGGACACCCGATGGCTACACCTTC
NA,NA,TRBV19,15,TRBJ2-2,CASSINLRGTGELFF,TGTGCCAGTAGTATAAATTTGCGGGGTACCGGGGAGCTGTTTTTT
NA,NA,TRBV11-1,14,TRBJ1-1,CASTKGSGGTEAFF,TGTGCCAGCACCAAGGGATCGGGTGGGACTGAAGCTTTCTTT
NA,NA,TRBV5-4,16,TRBJ1-4,CASQAWGVATNEKLFF,TGTGCCAGCCAAGCTTGGGGGGTTGCAACTAATGAAAAACTGTTTTTT
NA,NA,TRBV5-1,12,TRBJ2-3,CATTSAGDTQYF,TGCGCCACCACCTCAGCGGGAGATACGCAGTATTTT
NA,NA,TRBV3-1/TRBV3-2,15,TRBJ1-4,CASSQNSATNEKLFF,TGTGCCAGCAGCCAAAACAGTGCAACTAATGAAAAACTGTTTTTT
NA,NA,TRBV12-3/TRBV12-4,13,TRBJ2-7,CASSFSQDYEQYF,TGTGCCAGCAGTTTTTCACAGGACTACGAGCAGTACTTC
once,TRBD1,TRBV4-1,13,TRBJ1-5,CASSLDRVQPQHF,TGCGCCAGCAGCCTCGACAGGGTCCAGCCCCAGCATTTT
NA,NA,TRBV15,14,TRBJ2-7,CATSRGTGGYEQYF,TGTGCCACCAGCAGAGGGACCGGGGGATACGAGCAGTACTTC
few,NA,TRBV5-6,15,TRBJ2-2,CASSPRAKNTGELFF,TGTGCCAGCAGCCCTAGGGCAAAGAACACCGGGGAGCTGTTTTTT
NA,NA,TRBV6-5,15,TRBJ1-4,CASSLTLATNEKLFF,TGTGCCAGCAGTCTCACACTTGCAACTAATGAAAAACTGTTTTTT
NA,TRBD1,TRBV24-1,16,TRBJ1-1,CATSQGQGSGNTEAFF,TGTGCCACCAGTCAGGGACAGGGTAGTGGGAACACTGAAGCTTTCTTT
NA,TRBD2,TRBV5-6,14,TRBJ2-1,CASSPGLADNEQFF,TGTGCCAGCAGCCCGGGACTAGCGGACAATGAGCAGTTCTTC
NA,NA,TRBV5-4,13,TRBJ1-3,CASSLLWGNTIYF,TGTGCCAGCAGCTTGCTATGGGGAAACACCATATATTTT